This T cell receptor (beta chain) comes out of a study of graft-versus-host responses after intestinal transplantation. Repertoires were generated with immunoSEQ multiplex PCR, while TCRdb's copy carries only in-frame clones and drops some. The sample consists of about 97,000 clones, roughly 91% of them appearing once. Germline values: CDR1 MNHEY, CDR2 SMNVEV (reference sequence). This CDR3 is built from 15 residues. Trimming stripped 7 bases from V and 2 bases from J, with 15 bases between. Overall study findings and caveats: Peak GvH clone levels in circulation were associated with early post-transplant HvG declines.

Remarks on this clone: Its antigen is as yet unknown.

The TCR sequence derives from a human donor who was the organ donor for an intestinal transplant. V usage is TRBV27 and J usage is TRBJ1-5; TRBD1 is a possible D gene (6 bases). The specimen was unstimulated CD4+ T cells sorted from spleen or lymph node cells, collected before transplant. CDR3 loop: CASKYRVNGNQPQHF. For the CDR3, the DNA is TGTGCCAGCAAATACAGGGTAAATGGCAATCAGCCCCAGCATTTT.